The clone carrying this TCR beta chain was seen only once. The target antigen is unknown. The assay was immunoSEQ multiplex PCR, and TCRdb's table has in-frame clones only and misses some. This table holds about 63,000 clones, around 90% found once. The donors formed part of the roughly 120-subject validation cohort, distinct from the roughly 640-subject first cohort. These data originate in a study of cytomegalovirus exposure and HLA in healthy donors. Overall study findings and caveats: A subsequent analysis found that TCR clusters from the first cohort also tended to co-occur in the approximately 130 validation repertoires, with approximately 95% of cluster scores above 0. Some public TCRs appeared in many individuals, while most sequences were rare.

The receptor's source is a woman aged 18-29 years in good health and CMV-seronegative. Sequencing was carried out using PBMCs.

Here the CDR3 DNA reads TGTGCCAGTAGTGAAACAGCACAGGGGGGTGAAAAACTGTTTTTT. This encodes CASSETAQGGEKLFF. The chain couples TRBV19 to TRBJ1-4; TRBD1 matches at 8 bases. The CDR3 has 15 residues. Trimming took 5 bases from V and 7 from J; bases not matched to a gene: 9. CDR1 and CDR2 (germline): LNHDA, SQIVND (reference sequence).